Listed here is a single T cell receptor (beta chain). This entry is derived from a study of blood T cell repertoires in COVID-19. Whole-study context: There were acute and convalescent COVID-19 samples, and they came from the United States, Italy and Spain. PBMCs, B-cell-depleted T cells, or T cells provided the cDNA or gDNA that made up the material.

As originally analysed: Nucleated cell counts were estimated from reference gene primer amplification. TCRdb's copy holds only in-frame clones and misses some; the assay was immunoSEQ multiplex PCR. The V and J calls and clone size come from that table; D and trimming were worked out from the DNA. The repertoire includes some 48,000 clones, around nine tenths of them detected once, and about 29% sits in the top ten. This CDR3 contains 18 residues. With 4 bases clipped from V and 0 bases from J, the junction kept 10 bases outside the gene matches. Germline V gene sequence: CDR1 SGHRS, CDR2 YFSETQ. The chain is built from TRBV5-1 and TRBJ2-5; 12 bases line up with TRBD2. This receptor was taken from a woman older than 75 with acute or convalescent COVID-19. Sequencing was performed on peripheral blood. CDR3 DNA: TGCGCCAGCAGCCCCGGGGCTAGCGGGGGGGCTCACCAAGAGACCCAGTACTTC. It specifies CASSPGASGGAHQETQYF.